This T cell receptor (beta chain) is drawn from a study of T cells after yellow fever vaccination (dated by TCRdb to about 2019). For the study in its entirety: The SMART-Seq v4 Ultra Low Input RNA kit was used to prepare libraries from fractions with low cell numbers. Bulk TCR alpha and beta repertoires were sequenced longitudinally to track T-cell clones before and after primary and booster YFV17D yellow fever vaccination. Two healthy male donors, one aged 18 to 29 and one aged 30 to 39 years, made up the cohort. Blood was drawn at multiple timepoints before and after primary and secondary immunization, with bulk PBMC replicates and cell subsets isolated.

This clonotype was observed at least ten times. The specificity of this receptor is unknown. Per-nucleotide qualities are absent, and no much larger clonotype sits a single base away. Cut back by 1 base and 4 bases, the V and J ends lie 17 bases apart. The CDR3 has 16 amino acids, counting the end cysteine and phenylalanine. Solely the CDR3 DNA is kept, with 48 bases framed from the first base. Reading the germline V gene (reference sequence) gives CDR1 SGHKS and CDR2 YYEKEE. What the study reported, not specific to this receptor: Because the study included only a couple of donors, the extent to which the findings can be generalized is limited. Compared with the primary T-cell response, the secondary T-cell response was faster but weaker, reaching its peak on day 5 rather than on day 15. A small fraction of clonotypes appeared in both the CD4 and CD8 compartments, likely as a result of convergent recombination. Computational filtering was required because FACS-sorted repertoires could contain abundant contaminating clonotypes from the bulk population. After the booster, most clones that had expanded after primary vaccination were detected again (around 97% of CD4 and 88% of CD8), suggesting broad maintenance of memory.

The instrument given in TCRdb is Illumina NovaSeq 6000. TCR cDNA was synthesized by 5'RACE template switching, through which a universal primer site and unique molecular identifiers were introduced. cDNA synthesis was primed from both the TCR alpha and TCR beta constant segments. Library amplification used two PCR steps, and the second PCR step added sample barcodes and sequencing adapters. Sequencing of libraries was done on Illumina HiSeq 2500 (2x100 bp) or NovaSeq (2x150 bp). Per the original workflow: MIGEC was used to demultiplex reads and collapse the reads into UMI consensus sequences, and MiXCR was used for V(D)J alignment. Vaccine-responding clonotypes were identified with edgeR using replicate PBMC samples, with FDR below 0.01 and a log2 fold change above 5 up to day 15 being required. Each bulk clonotype was labeled CD4 or CD8 based on which sequenced repertoire, CD4 or CD8, contained the clonotype at higher abundance. Starting from the raw public reads, TCRdb applied fastp trimming at Q25, assembled clones with MiXCR and retained in-frame beta chains. A single entry per CDR3 protein holds the most common genes and DNA from its merged rows. The V and J calls, along with clone size, are taken from TCRdb and not from the paper's own processing. For this sample the table gives some 420,000 distinct CDR3 sequences, of which over 15% were detected only once. 18% of the sample belongs to the ten largest clones.

The sample's treatment or condition label, decoded: live attenuated yellow fever vaccine strain. At each blood-draw timepoint, two biological replicates of bulk PBMCs were collected. PBMCs were isolated from peripheral blood using a standard Ficoll-Paque protocol. RNA was extracted with TriZol from bulk PBMCs, CD4 and CD8 fractions, and dextramer-positive and dextramer-negative fractions. The sample in question was PBMCs, obtained before the yellow fever booster vaccination. This receptor was taken from a man aged 18 to 29 who received the YFV17D yellow fever vaccine. Rearrangement joined TRBV5-5 to TRBJ1-2, with TRBD1 as a weak D call on 6 bases. The DNA is as follows: TGTGCCAGCAGCTTGACCTACAGGGCTTCGGCCTATGGCTACACCTTC. Protein translation: CASSLTYRASAYGYTF.